A single TCR beta chain is shown here with its context. V was clipped by 7 bases and J by 5 bases, with 17 bases between them. Germline V lookup: CDR1 SQVTM, CDR2 ANQGSEA. The CDR3 consists of 13 residues. These data belong to a study of cytomegalovirus exposure and HLA in healthy donors. Though nominally healthy at sampling, donors likely had unrecorded immune exposures. The PCR employed 60 Vbeta primers together with 13 Jbeta primers. The assay was immunoSEQ multiplex PCR, and TCRdb's table has in-frame clones only and misses some. The sample holds some 190,000 clones, roughly three quarters seen once.

The origin of this receptor is a woman between 18 and 29 years old in good health and CMV-seronegative. The V gene is TRBV29-1, the J gene TRBJ1-2; a possible D gene is TRBD1 (6 bases). The sample taken for sequencing was PBMCs. The DNA for the CDR3 is TGCAGCGCCGACGACAGGCCTCAGTATGGCTACACCTTC. Its protein is CSADDRPQYGYTF. The variable domain in full, completed from reference TRBV29-1 and TRBJ1-2, reads SAVISQKPSRDICQRGTSLTIQCQVDSQVTMMFWYRQQPGQSLTLIATANQGSEATYESGFVIDKFPISRPNLTFSTLTVSNMSPEDSSIYLCSADDRPQYGYTFGSGTRLTVV.